This TCR delta chain originates from a study of gamma-delta T cells after stem cell transplantation. TCRdb reanalyzed the RT-PCR reads using CATT. The data show over a thousand delta-chain clones, approximately 2.7% seen once. This clone is hyperexpanded. At the DNA level, this CDR3 is encoded by other sequences in the same sample as well. Specimen: gamma-delta T cells. The clonotype comes from a human donor. It is not recorded whose cells these are; they may come from a transplant donor.

The CDR3 sequence: CACDTAELLGATDKLIF. CDR3 sequence (DNA): TGTGCCTGTGACACCGCGGAACTACTGGGGGCCACCGATAAACTCATCTTT. This chain connects TRDV2 to TRDJ1; 8 bases are shared with TRDD3. The CDR3 extends over 17 amino acids. Germline values: CDR1 GEAIGNYY, CDR2 EKD. V shed 0 bases and J 1 base; nucleotides not matched to a gene: 9.